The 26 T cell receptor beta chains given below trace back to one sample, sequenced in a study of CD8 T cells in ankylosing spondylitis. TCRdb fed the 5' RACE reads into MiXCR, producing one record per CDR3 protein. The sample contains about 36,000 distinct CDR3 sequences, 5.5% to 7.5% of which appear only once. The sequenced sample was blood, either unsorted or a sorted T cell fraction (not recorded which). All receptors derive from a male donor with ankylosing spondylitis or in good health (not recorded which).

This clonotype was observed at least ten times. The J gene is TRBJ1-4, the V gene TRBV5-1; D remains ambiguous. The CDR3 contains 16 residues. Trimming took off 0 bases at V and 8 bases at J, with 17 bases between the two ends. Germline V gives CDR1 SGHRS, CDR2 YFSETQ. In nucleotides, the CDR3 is TGCGCCAGCAGCTTGGATCGTCGACTCAATCCAGAAAAACTGTTTTTT. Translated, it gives CASSLDRRLNPEKLFF. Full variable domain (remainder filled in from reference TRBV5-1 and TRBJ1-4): KAGVTQTPRYLIKTRGQQVTLSCSPISGHRSVSWYQQTPGQGLQFLFEYFSETQRNKGNFPGRFSGRQFSNSRSEMNVSTLELGDSALYLCASSLDRRLNPEKLFFGSGTQLSVL.

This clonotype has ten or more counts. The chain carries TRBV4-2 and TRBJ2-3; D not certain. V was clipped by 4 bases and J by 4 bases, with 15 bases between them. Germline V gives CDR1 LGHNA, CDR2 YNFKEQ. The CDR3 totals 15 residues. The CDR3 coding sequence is TGTGCCAGCAGCCTTGGCTTAGGCGTGGCAGATACGCAGTATTTT. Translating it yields CASSLGLGVADTQYF.

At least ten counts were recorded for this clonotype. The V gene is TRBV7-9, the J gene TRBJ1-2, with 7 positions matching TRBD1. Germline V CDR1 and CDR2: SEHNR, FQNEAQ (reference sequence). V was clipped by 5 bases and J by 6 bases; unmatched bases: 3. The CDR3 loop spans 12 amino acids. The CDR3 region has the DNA TGTGCCAGCAGCCCAGGGGGGAATGGCTACACCTTC. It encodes CASSPGGNGYTF.

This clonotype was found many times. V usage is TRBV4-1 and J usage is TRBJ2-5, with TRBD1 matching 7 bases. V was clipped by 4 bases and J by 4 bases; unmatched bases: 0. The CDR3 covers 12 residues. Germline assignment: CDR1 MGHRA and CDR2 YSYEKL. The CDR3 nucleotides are TGCGCCAGCAGCCGACAGGGAGAGACCCAGTACTTC. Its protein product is CASSRQGETQYF.

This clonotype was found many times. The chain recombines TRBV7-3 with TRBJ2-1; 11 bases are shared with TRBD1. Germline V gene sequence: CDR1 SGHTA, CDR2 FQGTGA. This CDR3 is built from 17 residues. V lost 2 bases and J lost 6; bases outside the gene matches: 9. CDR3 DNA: TGTGCCAGCAGCTTACATGGGGACAGGGGGGTCCCCAATGAGCAGTTCTTC. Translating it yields CASSLHGDRGVPNEQFF.

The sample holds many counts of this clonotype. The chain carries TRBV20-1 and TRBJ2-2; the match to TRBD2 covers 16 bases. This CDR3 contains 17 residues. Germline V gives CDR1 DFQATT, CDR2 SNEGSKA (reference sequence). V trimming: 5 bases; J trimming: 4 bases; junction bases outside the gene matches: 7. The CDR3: CSAPGLAGGPATGELFF. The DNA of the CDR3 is TGCAGTGCTCCGGGACTAGCGGGAGGGCCCGCCACCGGGGAGCTGTTTTTT.

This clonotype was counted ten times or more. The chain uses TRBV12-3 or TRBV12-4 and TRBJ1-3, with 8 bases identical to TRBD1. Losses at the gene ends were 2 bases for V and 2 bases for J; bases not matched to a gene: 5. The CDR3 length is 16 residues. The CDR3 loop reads CASSLRQGATGNTIYF. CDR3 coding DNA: TGTGCCAGCAGTTTACGGCAGGGGGCAACTGGAAACACCATATATTTT.

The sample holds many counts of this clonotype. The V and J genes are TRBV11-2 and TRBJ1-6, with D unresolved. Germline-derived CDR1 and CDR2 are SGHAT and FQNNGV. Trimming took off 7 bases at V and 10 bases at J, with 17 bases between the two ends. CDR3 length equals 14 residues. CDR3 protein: CASTSAFQASPLHF. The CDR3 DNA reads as TGTGCCAGCACCTCTGCATTTCAAGCCTCACCCCTCCACTTT. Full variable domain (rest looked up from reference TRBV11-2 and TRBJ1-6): EAGVAQSPRYKIIEKRQSVAFWCNPISGHATLYWYQQILGQGPKLLIQFQNNGVVDDSQLPKDRFSAERLKGVDSTLKIQPAKLEDSAVYLCASTSAFQASPLHFGNGTRLTVT.

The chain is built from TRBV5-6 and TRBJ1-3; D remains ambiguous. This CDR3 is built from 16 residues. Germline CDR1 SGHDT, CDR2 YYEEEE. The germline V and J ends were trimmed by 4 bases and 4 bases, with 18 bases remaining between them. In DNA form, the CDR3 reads TGTGCCAGCAGCCTACCGACGACAATGGGGGGAAACACCATATATTTT. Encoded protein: CASSLPTTMGGNTIYF.

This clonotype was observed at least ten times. DNA for the CDR3: TGCAGTGCTGAAAATCTCGGGACACCCGTCTCCTACGAGCAGTACTTC. Its protein product is CSAENLGTPVSYEQYF. The chain uses TRBV20-1 and TRBJ2-7; TRBD1 is a possible D gene (6 bases). This CDR3 region has 16 residues. Per germline, CDR1 DFQATT and CDR2 SNEGSKA (reference sequence). V was pared by 5 bases and J by 0 bases, with 20 bases between.

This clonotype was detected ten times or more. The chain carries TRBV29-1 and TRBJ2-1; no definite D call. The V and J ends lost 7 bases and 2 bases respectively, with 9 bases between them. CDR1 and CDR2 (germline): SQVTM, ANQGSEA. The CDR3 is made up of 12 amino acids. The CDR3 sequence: CSAYVPYNEQFF. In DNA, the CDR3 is TGCAGCGCCTACGTCCCCTACAATGAGCAGTTCTTC.

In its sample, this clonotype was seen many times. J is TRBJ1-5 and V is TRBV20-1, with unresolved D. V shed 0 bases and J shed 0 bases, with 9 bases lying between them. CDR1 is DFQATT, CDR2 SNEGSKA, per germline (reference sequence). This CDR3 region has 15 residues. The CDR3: CSAREAWNSNQPQHF. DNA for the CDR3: TGCAGTGCTAGAGAGGCCTGGAATAGCAATCAGCCCCAGCATTTT.

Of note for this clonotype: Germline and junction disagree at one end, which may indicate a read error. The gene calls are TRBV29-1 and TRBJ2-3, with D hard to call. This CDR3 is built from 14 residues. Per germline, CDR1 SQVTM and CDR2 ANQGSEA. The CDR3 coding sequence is TGCAGCGTTGAATTTCGAGGCAGCACAGCTACGCAGTATTTT. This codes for CSVEFRGSTATQYF.

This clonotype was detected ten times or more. The CDR3 spells CASGSVVSTDTQYF. The CDR3 bases are TGTGCCAGCGGTTCGGTAGTCAGCACAGATACGCAGTATTTT. V is TRBV6-2 or TRBV6-3 and J is TRBJ2-3; D uncertain. This CDR3 comprises 14 residues. From germline, CDR1 is MNHEY and CDR2 SVGEGT. V lost 8 bases and J lost 0, with 12 bases in between.

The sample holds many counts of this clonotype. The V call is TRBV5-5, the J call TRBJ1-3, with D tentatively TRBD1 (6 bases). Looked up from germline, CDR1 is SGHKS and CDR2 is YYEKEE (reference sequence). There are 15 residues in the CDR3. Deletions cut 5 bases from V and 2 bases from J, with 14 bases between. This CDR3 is CASSSEQGAGNTIYF. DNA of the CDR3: TGTGCCAGCAGTTCCGAACAGGGTGCTGGAAACACCATATATTTT.

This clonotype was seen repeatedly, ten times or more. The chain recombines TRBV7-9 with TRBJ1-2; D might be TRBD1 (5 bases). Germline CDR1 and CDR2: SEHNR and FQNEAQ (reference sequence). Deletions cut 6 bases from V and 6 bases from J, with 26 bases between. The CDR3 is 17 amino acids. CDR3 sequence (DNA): TGTGCCAGCAGGCCCCTATGGGGGGAATTGGTTAAGGATGGCTACACCTTC. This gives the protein CASRPLWGELVKDGYTF.

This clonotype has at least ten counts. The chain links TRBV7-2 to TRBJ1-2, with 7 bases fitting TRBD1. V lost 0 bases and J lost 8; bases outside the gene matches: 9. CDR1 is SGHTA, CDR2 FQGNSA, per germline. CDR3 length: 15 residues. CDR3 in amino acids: CASSLAGGGAVGYTF. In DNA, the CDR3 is TGTGCCAGCAGCTTAGCAGGAGGGGGCGCGGTCGGCTACACCTTC.

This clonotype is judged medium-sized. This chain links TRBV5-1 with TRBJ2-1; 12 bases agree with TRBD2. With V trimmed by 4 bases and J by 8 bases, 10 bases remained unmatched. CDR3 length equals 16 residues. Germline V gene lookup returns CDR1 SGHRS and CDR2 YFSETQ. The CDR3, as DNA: TGCGCCAGCAGCCTTCTGACTAGCGGGAGCAGCGATGAGCAGTTCTTC. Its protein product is CASSLLTSGSSDEQFF.

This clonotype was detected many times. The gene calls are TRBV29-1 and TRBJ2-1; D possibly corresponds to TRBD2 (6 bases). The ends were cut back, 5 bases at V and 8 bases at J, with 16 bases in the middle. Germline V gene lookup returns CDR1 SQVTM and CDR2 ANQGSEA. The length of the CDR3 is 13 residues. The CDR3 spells CSVSGRLVDEQFF. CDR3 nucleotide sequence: TGCAGCGTTTCCGGAAGACTAGTCGATGAGCAGTTCTTC.

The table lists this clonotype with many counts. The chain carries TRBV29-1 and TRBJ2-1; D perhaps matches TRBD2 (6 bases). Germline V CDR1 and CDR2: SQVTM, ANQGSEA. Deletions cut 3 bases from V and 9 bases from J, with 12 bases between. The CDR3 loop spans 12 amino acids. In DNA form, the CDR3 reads TGCAGCGTTGATAAGCCGGAGGGTGAGCAGTTCTTC. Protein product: CSVDKPEGEQFF.

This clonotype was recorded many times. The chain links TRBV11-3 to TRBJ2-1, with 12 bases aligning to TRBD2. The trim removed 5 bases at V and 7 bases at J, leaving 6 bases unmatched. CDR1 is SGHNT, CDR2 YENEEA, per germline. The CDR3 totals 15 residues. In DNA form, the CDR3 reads TGTGCCAGCAGCCCAAGACTAGCGGGGGTAAATGAGCAGTTCTTC. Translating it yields CASSPRLAGVNEQFF.

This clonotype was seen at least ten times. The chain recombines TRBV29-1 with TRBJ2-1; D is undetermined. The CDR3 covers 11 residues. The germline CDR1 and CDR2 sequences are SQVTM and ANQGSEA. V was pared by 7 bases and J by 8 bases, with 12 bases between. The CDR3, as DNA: TGCAGCGCTGACGGTGGGCATGAGCAGTTCTTC. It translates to CSADGGHEQFF.

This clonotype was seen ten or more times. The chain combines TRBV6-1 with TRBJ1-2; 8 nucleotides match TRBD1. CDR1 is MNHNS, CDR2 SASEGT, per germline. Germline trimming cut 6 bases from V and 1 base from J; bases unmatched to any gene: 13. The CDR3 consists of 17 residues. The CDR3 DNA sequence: TGTGCCAGCAGCGAGTGGGCAGGGGGCGATATTAACTATGGCTACACCTTC. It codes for CASSEWAGGDINYGYTF.

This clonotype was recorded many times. The CDR3 region has the DNA TGTGCCAGCAGCTTGGGGGCGCCAAGCCCAGGCACTGAAGCTTTCTTT. Its translation: CASSLGAPSPGTEAFF. The chain uses TRBV5-4 and TRBJ1-1; no clear D. From germline, CDR1 is SGHNT and CDR2 YYREEE (reference sequence). Deletions cut 0 bases from V and 4 bases from J, with 16 bases between. The CDR3 extends over 16 amino acids.

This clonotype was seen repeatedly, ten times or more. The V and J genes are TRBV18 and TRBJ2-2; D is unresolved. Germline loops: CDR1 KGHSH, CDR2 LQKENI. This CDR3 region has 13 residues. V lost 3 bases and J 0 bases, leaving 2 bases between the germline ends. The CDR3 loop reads CASSPSNTGELFF. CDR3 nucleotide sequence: TGTGCCAGCTCACCGTCGAACACCGGGGAGCTGTTTTTT.

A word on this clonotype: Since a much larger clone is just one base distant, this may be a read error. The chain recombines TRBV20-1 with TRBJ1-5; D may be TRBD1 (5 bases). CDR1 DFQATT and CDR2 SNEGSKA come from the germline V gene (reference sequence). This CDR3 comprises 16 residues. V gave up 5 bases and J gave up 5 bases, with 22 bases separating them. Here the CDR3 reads CSAARSGGVRDQPQHF. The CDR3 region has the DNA TGCAGTGCTGCCCGCAGTGGGGGGGTGCGTGATCAGCCCCAGCATTTT.